Shown below are 24 T cell receptor beta chains from a single sample sequenced in a study of shared clonotypes between healthy human individuals. Some clones are missing from TCRdb's copy, which holds only in-frame ones; the method was immunoSEQ multiplex PCR. Of some 500,000 clones in the sample, roughly 95% are singletons; the top ten hold approximately 0.06%. Sequenced input: naive CD4+ T cells sorted from blood. Subset of the sample: CD45RA+ positively selected. The receptors originated from a woman aged 25 to 45 in good health.

The chain joins TRBV5-8 to TRBJ2-2; the D gene is possibly TRBD2 (6 bases). Germline-derived CDR1 and CDR2 are SGHTS and YDEGEE. The V gene lost 9 bases and the J gene lost 7 bases, with 13 bases spanning the gap. CDR3 length: 12 residues. CDR3 bases: TGTGCCACCATGGAGGGCGGCGGGGAGCTGTTTTTT. It specifies CATMEGGGELFF.

The rearrangement joins TRBV5-4 to TRBJ2-6, with unresolved D. V lost 0 bases, J lost 0 bases, and 4 bases lay in between. Germline CDR1 reads SGHNT; CDR2 reads YYREEE (reference sequence). CDR3 length: 15 residues. The CDR3 DNA reads TGTGCCAGCAGCTTGGGGGTCTCTGGGGCCAACGTCCTGACTTTC. It specifies CASSLGVSGANVLTF.

V is TRBV7-9 and J is TRBJ2-1; a weak D match, TRBD2 (5 bases). V gave up 1 base and J gave up 3 bases, with 13 bases separating them. The CDR3 is 16 residues long. Germline V gene sequence: CDR1 SEHNR, CDR2 FQNEAQ (reference sequence). DNA for the CDR3: TGTGCCAGCAGCTTAGATCACGGGATCGGCTACAATGAGCAGTTCTTC. Its protein product is CASSLDHGIGYNEQFF.

The chain has TRBV28 and TRBJ2-7, with D possibly matching TRBD1 (6 bases). CDR3 length equals 16 residues. Germline values: CDR1 MDHEN, CDR2 SYDVKM. Trimming shortened V by 1 base and J by 2 bases, and 15 bases separated the two germline ends. The CDR3 DNA is TGTGCCAGCAGTTTATTTTCTCGGGCAGGGGCCTACGAGCAGTACTTC. This encodes CASSLFSRAGAYEQYF.

This chain connects TRBV1 to TRBJ2-2; the D call TRBD1 from the table was never checked on the DNA. TRBV1 is listed as a pseudogene. This CDR3 has 15 amino acids. CDR3 nucleotides: TGCACCAGCAGCCGAGAGACAGGGATCACCGGGGAGCTGTTTTTT. It specifies CTSSRETGITGELFF.

The sample holds a few counts of this clone. The J gene is TRBJ1-1, the V gene TRBV19, with D perhaps TRBD1 (5 bases). Germline CDR1 and CDR2: LNHDA and SQIVND (reference sequence). V lost 4 bases to trimming and J lost 1 base, with 7 bases between them. There are 13 residues in the CDR3. CDR3 region: CASSTGRNTEAFF. DNA of the CDR3: TGTGCCAGTAGTACGGGACGGAACACTGAAGCTTTCTTT.

The chain employs TRBV11-3 and TRBJ2-1, with 7 bases lining up with TRBD2. The CDR3 has 16 residues. Germline V gives CDR1 SGHNT, CDR2 YENEEA. The trim removed 5 bases at V and 8 bases at J, leaving 15 bases unmatched. Written as DNA, the CDR3 is TGTGCCAGCAGCCCAGGAGTCGGGGAGGGGAAGGATGAGCAGTTCTTC. Protein: CASSPGVGEGKDEQFF.

The genes are TRBV18 and TRBJ2-1, with TRBD2 identical over 8 bases. The CDR3 sequence is 17 residues long. Germline values: CDR1 KGHSH, CDR2 LQKENI. V gave up 0 bases and J gave up 0 bases; unmatched junction bases: 4. The CDR3 reads CASSPPTSVSSYNEQFF. Written as DNA, the CDR3 is TGTGCCAGCTCACCACCGACTAGCGTGAGCTCCTACAATGAGCAGTTCTTC.

For the CDR3, the DNA is TGTGCCAGCAGTTGGGTAGAGAAAAACATTCAGTACTTC. Translating it yields CASSWVEKNIQYF. The rearrangement links TRBV6-6 to TRBJ2-4; D call uncertain. Germline assignment: CDR1 MNHNY and CDR2 SVGAGI (reference sequence). The CDR3 has 13 amino acids. The V end lost 4 bases, the J end lost 4 bases, and 8 bases lay between the germline ends.

The DNA of the CDR3 is TGTGCCTGGAGTGTAGGTAGCGGGAGGTACGAGCAGTACTTC. It specifies CAWSVGSGRYEQYF. This chain uses TRBV30 with TRBJ2-5; 10 nucleotides align to TRBD2. TRBJ2-7 matches the DNA end more closely, so the J call is doubtful. Germline-derived CDR1 and CDR2 are GTSNPN and SVGIG (reference sequence). CDR3 size: 14 residues.

V usage is TRBV7-6 and J usage is TRBJ2-5; 7 nucleotides agree with TRBD2. The DNA end lines up better with TRBJ2-7; the J call may be wrong. Germline V lookup: CDR1 SGHVS, CDR2 FNYEAQ. This CDR3 has 16 residues. The CDR3 loop is CASSLGSSGGSYEQYF. The CDR3 coding sequence is TGTGCCAGCAGCTTAGGCTCTAGCGGAGGCTCCTACGAGCAGTACTTC.

The rearrangement uses TRBV28 and TRBJ2-5; D gene unclear. V was shortened by 7 bases and J by 5 bases, with 14 bases between the two germline ends. This CDR3 contains 13 residues. In germline, CDR1 is MDHEN, CDR2 SYDVKM. CDR3 sequence reads: CASISERLETQYF. The CDR3 DNA reads as TGTGCCAGCATCTCTGAGCGTCTGGAGACCCAGTACTTC. The variable domain in full, completed from reference TRBV28 and TRBJ2-5, reads DVKVTQSSRYLVKRTGEKVFLECVQDMDHENMFWYRQDPGLGLRLIYFSYDVKMKEKGDIPEGYSVSREKKERFSLILESASTNQTSMYLCASISERLETQYFGPGTRLLVL.

The V and J genes are TRBV19 and TRBJ1-3, with TRBD1 matching 10 bases. The CDR3 consists of 15 residues. Germline-derived CDR1 and CDR2 are LNHDA and SQIVND (reference sequence). V was pared by 7 bases and J by 4 bases, with 7 bases of the junction left unmatched. The CDR3 is CASNPGTGVGNTIYF. The CDR3 region has the DNA TGTGCCAGTAACCCCGGGACAGGGGTGGGAAACACCATATATTTT.

The J gene is TRBJ2-1, the V gene TRBV11-2; D is unclear. CDR1 is SGHAT, CDR2 FQNNGV, per germline. V lost 4 bases and J 8 bases, leaving 9 bases between the germline ends. CDR3 length: 12 residues. This CDR3 reads CASSSNGYEQFF. CDR3 nucleotide sequence: TGTGCCAGCAGCTCCAACGGTTATGAGCAGTTCTTC.

The CDR3 DNA reads as TGTGCCAGCAGCTTAATGACTAGCGGGAAACATACGCAGTATTTT. Translation: CASSLMTSGKHTQYF. This sequence joins TRBV11-2 and TRBJ2-3; 11 nucleotides agree with TRBD2. V lost 2 bases, J lost 7 bases, and 5 bases stayed unmatched. The CDR3 is made up of 15 amino acids. Germline V CDR1 and CDR2: SGHAT, FQNNGV.

V is TRBV27 and J is TRBJ2-3; no definite D call. The V gene lost 4 bases and the J gene lost 7 bases, with 9 bases spanning the gap. Per the germline V gene, CDR1 is MNHEY and CDR2 is SMNVEV (reference sequence). This CDR3 has 12 residues. The CDR3 bases are TGTGCCAGCAGTTCCACTGAAAATACGCAGTATTTT. Translation gives CASSSTENTQYF.

This clone is a singleton in its sample. V is TRBV5-4 and J is TRBJ2-7; TRBD1 aligns across 7 bases. J was trimmed by 5 bases and V by 4 bases; bases with no gene match: 12. Germline V CDR1 and CDR2: SGHNT, YYREEE (reference sequence). The CDR3 runs to 15 residues. Here the CDR3 DNA reads TGTGCCAGCAGCATTAACAGGGGTTCCATCCACGAGCAGTACTTC. It codes for CASSINRGSIHEQYF.

This chain links TRBV28 with TRBJ1-5; D perhaps matches TRBD1 (6 bases). The CDR3 extends over 13 amino acids. Per the germline V gene, CDR1 is MDHEN and CDR2 is SYDVKM. The V end lost 5 bases, the J end lost 3 bases, and 8 bases lay between the germline ends. The CDR3 region has the DNA TGTGCCAGCAGTCGGACAGTCAATCAGCCCCAGCATTTT. Translation: CASSRTVNQPQHF. The whole variable domain, filled in from reference TRBV28 and TRBJ1-5, reads DVKVTQSSRYLVKRTGEKVFLECVQDMDHENMFWYRQDPGLGLRLIYFSYDVKMKEKGDIPEGYSVSREKKERFSLILESASTNQTSMYLCASSRTVNQPQHFGDGTRLSIL.

Turning to this clone: This sample includes further DNA sequences coding for the same CDR3. The chain recombines TRBV5-1 with TRBJ1-1; D gene ambiguous. V was trimmed by 0 bases and J by 1 base, leaving 4 bases between them. CDR1 SGHRS and CDR2 YFSETQ come from the germline V gene. The CDR3 consists of 13 residues. The CDR3, as DNA: TGCGCCAGCAGCTTGGCAGGGAACACTGAAGCTTTCTTT. This translates into CASSLAGNTEAFF.

This chain links TRBV10-1 with TRBJ1-6; D may be TRBD1 (5 bases). V was cut by 5 bases and J by 5 bases, with 10 bases left in between. Germline assignment: CDR1 WNHNN and CDR2 SYGVQD (reference sequence). The CDR3 extends over 14 amino acids. CDR3 DNA sequence: TGCGCCAGCAGTCCCGGGACTAATAATTCACCCCTCCACTTT. Encoded protein: CASSPGTNNSPLHF.

The CDR3 DNA follows: TGTGCCAGTCAGACTAGCGGGAGTGTAGGCACCGGGGAGCTGTTTTTT. Translation: CASQTSGSVGTGELFF. V and J are TRBV19 and TRBJ2-2, with 12 bases aligning to TRBD2. The CDR3 spans 16 residues. Germline V lookup: CDR1 LNHDA, CDR2 SQIVND (reference sequence). J lost 4 bases, V lost 8 bases, and 8 bases had no gene match.

The chain uses TRBV2 and TRBJ1-1; possible D gene TRBD1, 6 bases. The CDR3 spans 13 residues. Germline CDR1 is SNHLY and CDR2 is FYNNEI. V dropped 7 bases and J dropped 0 bases, with 9 bases sitting between them. The CDR3 DNA follows: TGTGCCAGCACCCGACAGGTGAACACTGAAGCTTTCTTT. Translating it yields CASTRQVNTEAFF.

The CDR3, as DNA: TGCGCCAGCAGCTCCGGACTAGCGGGAGCCGAGCAGTACTTC. As protein: CASSSGLAGAEQYF. The rearrangement links TRBV5-1 to TRBJ2-7, with 13 bases lining up with TRBD2. CDR1 is SGHRS and CDR2 is YFSETQ in the germline V gene. The CDR3 loop spans 14 amino acids. The junction had 3 bases not matched to a gene; V was cut back by 3 bases and J by 6 bases. Based on the CDR3 plus reference TRBV5-1 and TRBJ2-7, the full variable domain is KAGVTQTPRYLIKTRGQQVTLSCSPISGHRSVSWYQQTPGQGLQFLFEYFSETQRNKGNFPGRFSGRQFSNSRSEMNVSTLELGDSALYLCASSSGLAGAEQYFGPGTRLTVT.

V and J are TRBV2 and TRBJ1-2, with D tentatively TRBD1 (6 bases). The germline V gene has CDR1 SNHLY and CDR2 FYNNEI. This CDR3 spans 16 amino acids. Trimming shortened V by 4 bases and J by 5 bases, and 20 bases separated the two germline ends. The CDR3 protein is CASSVGGPLWVYGYTF. The DNA for the CDR3 is TGTGCCAGCAGTGTAGGGGGTCCCCTGTGGGTATATGGCTACACCTTC.